This T cell receptor (beta chain) was identified during a study of identical twins. Each donor was a healthy Caucasian. A single record per CDR3 protein comes from TCRdb applying MiXCR to the 5' RACE reads. The sample contains 200,000 to 250,000 distinct CDR3 sequences, 7.5% of which appear only once. Study-level findings and limits: The study found weaker excess twin sharing in beta out-of-frame sequences. Out-of-frame alpha sequences shared between twins exhibited an excess of low generation probability.

Note on this clonotype: The antigen is unknown.

The ends were cut back, 5 bases at V and 0 bases at J, with 11 bases in the middle. The CDR3 has 15 amino acids. Germline CDR1 is SGHAT and CDR2 is FQNNGV. This sample also appeared in a second study, on yellow fever vaccine responses in identical twins.

The sequenced material came from memory (CD45RO+) T cells sorted from blood. This receptor was obtained from a woman aged 18-29 years in good health. The chain employs TRBV11-2 and TRBJ2-4; no clear D gene. The CDR3 DNA reads TGTGCCAGCAGCCTAATGCCACTAGCCAAAAACATTCAGTACTTC. Its translation is CASSLMPLAKNIQYF.